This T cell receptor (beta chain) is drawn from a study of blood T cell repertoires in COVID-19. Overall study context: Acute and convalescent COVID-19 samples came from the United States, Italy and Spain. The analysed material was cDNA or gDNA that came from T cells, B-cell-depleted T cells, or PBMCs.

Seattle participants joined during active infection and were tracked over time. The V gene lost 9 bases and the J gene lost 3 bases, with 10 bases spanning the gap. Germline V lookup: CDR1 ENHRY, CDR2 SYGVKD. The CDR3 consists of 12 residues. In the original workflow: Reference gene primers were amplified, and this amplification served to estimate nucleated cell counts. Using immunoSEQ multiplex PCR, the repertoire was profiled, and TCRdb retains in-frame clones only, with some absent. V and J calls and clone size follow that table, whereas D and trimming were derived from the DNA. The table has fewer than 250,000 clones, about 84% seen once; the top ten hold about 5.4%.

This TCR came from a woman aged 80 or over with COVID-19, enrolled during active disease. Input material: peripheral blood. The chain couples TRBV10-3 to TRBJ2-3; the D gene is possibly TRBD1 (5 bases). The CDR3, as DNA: TGTGCCATGGGGCTGGGGACAGATACGCAGTATTTT. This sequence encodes CAMGLGTDTQYF.